Below, 25 T cell receptor beta chains from the same sample are listed, as sequenced in a study of T cells in localized non-small cell lung cancer. Profiled with immunoSEQ multiplex PCR; TCRdb holds only in-frame clones, not every one. The table lists tens of thousands of clones, roughly nine tenths of them singletons. The input for sequencing was peripheral blood, taken before any cancer treatment. Receptor source: a male donor older than 55 with stage III squamous cell lung carcinoma.

J is TRBJ1-1 and V is TRBV6-1; unclear D gene. The CDR3 has 15 residues. The V and J ends lost 1 base and 3 bases respectively, with 12 bases between them. CDR1 and CDR2 (germline): MNHNS, SASEGT. The CDR3 nucleotides read TGTGCCAGCAGTGAAGACCGGGGTTATCACACTGAAGCTTTCTTT. Protein sequence: CASSEDRGYHTEAFF.

J is TRBJ1-1 and V is TRBV18; D is ambiguous. There are 11 residues in the CDR3. Trimming removed 9 bases at V and 5 bases at J, with 10 bases between. Germline values: CDR1 KGHSH, CDR2 LQKENI. Here the CDR3 DNA reads TGTGCCAGTCAGGTGAGAACTGAAGCTTTCTTT. This codes for CASQVRTEAFF.

The chain links TRBV10-2 to TRBJ2-3; 8 bases line up with TRBD1. V gave up 9 bases and J gave up 7 bases; unmatched junction bases: 3. CDR3 size: 11 residues. Germline CDR1 reads WSHSY; CDR2 reads SAAADI. CDR3 sequence: CASRTGNTQYF. CDR3 DNA sequence: TGCGCCAGTCGGACAGGGAATACGCAGTATTTT.

This clone was counted a single time. V is TRBV6-5 and J is TRBJ2-7, with D tentatively TRBD1 (6 bases). The CDR3 has 15 residues. The germline V gene has CDR1 MNHEY and CDR2 SVGAGI. The V end lost 5 bases, the J end lost 6 bases, and 20 bases lay between the germline ends. DNA for the CDR3: TGTGCCAGCAGTAGGCAGGGGACCCGGATATCCGAGCAGTACTTC. Residues: CASSRQGTRISEQYF.

V and J are TRBV18 and TRBJ1-1, with D maybe TRBD1 (5 bases). The V gene lost 8 bases and the J gene lost 1 base, with 14 bases spanning the gap. The CDR3 totals 14 residues. Germline V gene data show CDR1 as KGHSH and CDR2 as LQKENI. CDR3 DNA sequence: TGTGCCAGCCGGCCTCAGACAGCGAACACTGAAGCTTTCTTT. Its translation is CASRPQTANTEAFF.

This chain connects TRBV27 to TRBJ2-7, with 10 bases lining up with TRBD1. This CDR3 is built from 15 residues. The germline gives CDR1 MNHEY, CDR2 SMNVEV (reference sequence). The ends lost 6 bases at V and 4 bases at J; junction bases unmatched: 9. CDR3 region: CASRSTGTGDYEQYF. As DNA, the CDR3 is TGTGCCAGCAGATCCACCGGGACAGGGGATTACGAGCAGTACTTC.

CDR3 in DNA: TGTGCCAGCAGTTGGGCGTCGGGGGGGAACAATGAGCAGTTCTTC. This gives the protein CASSWASGGNNEQFF. J is TRBJ2-1 and V is TRBV28; 8 bases are a match to TRBD2. Germline trimming cut 4 bases from V and 5 bases from J; bases unmatched to any gene: 7. This CDR3 comprises 15 residues. Germline CDR1 MDHEN, CDR2 SYDVKM.

The chain combines TRBV21-1 with TRBJ1-1. TRBV21-1 is a pseudogene. This CDR3 region has 11 residues. The CDR3 reads CASSPGEEAFF. The CDR3 coding sequence is TGTGCCAGCAGCCCCGGGGAAGAAGCTTTCTTT.

This chain connects TRBV6-5 to TRBJ1-2, with TRBD1 as a possible D gene (5 bases). The CDR3 is 15 amino acids. The germline gives CDR1 MNHEY, CDR2 SVGAGI. V was clipped by 6 bases and J by 8 bases, with 22 bases between them. The CDR3 reads CASSLRGPSRDGYTF. CDR3 coding DNA: TGTGCCAGCAGCCTCCGTGGACCCTCCAGGGACGGCTACACCTTC.

V usage is TRBV9 and J usage is TRBJ2-3; D is unclear. Looked up from germline, CDR1 is SGDLS and CDR2 is YYNGEE. V was clipped by 2 bases and J by 4 bases, with 14 bases between them. This CDR3 is built from 15 residues. The CDR3, as DNA: TGTGCCAGCAGCGTGGGCAGGTTGGCCGCAGATACGCAGTATTTT. As protein: CASSVGRLAADTQYF.

The chain recombines TRBV4-1 with TRBJ2-3; D is perhaps TRBD2 (6 bases). V lost 6 bases and J 0 bases, leaving 16 bases between the germline ends. Germline lookup yields CDR1 MGHRA and CDR2 YSYEKL. The CDR3 is 16 residues long. The CDR3 DNA reads TGCGCCAGCAGTCCCGACCCAGGGACTAGCACAGATACGCAGTATTTT. It yields the protein CASSPDPGTSTDTQYF.

The CDR3 DNA sequence: TGTGCCAGCAGTTACGGCCCGGGAGAGACTGAAGCTTTCTTT. Translated, it gives CASSYGPGETEAFF. The rearrangement joins TRBV6-5 to TRBJ1-1; no clear D gene. The CDR3 spans 14 residues. V lost 2 bases to trimming and J lost 5 bases, with 12 bases between them. Germline V gives CDR1 MNHEY, CDR2 SVGAGI.

Concerning this clone: One end of the junction does not line up with germline, which may come from a read error. V is TRBV5-3 and J is TRBJ1-1; weak D call: TRBD1 (6 bases). TRBV5-3 is placed among ORFs of uncertain function. CDR3 length: 13 amino acids. CDR3 in amino acids: CARSSRQDTETFF. The CDR3 DNA reads TGTGCCAGAAGCTCGCGACAGGACACTGAAACTTTCTTT.

This rearrangement joins TRBV18 to TRBJ1-6; the D is unclear. The V gene lost 2 bases and the J gene lost 8 bases, with 10 bases spanning the gap. Germline loops: CDR1 KGHSH, CDR2 LQKENI. This CDR3 region has 14 residues. This chain's CDR3 is CASSPAGSDSPLHF. The CDR3 bases are TGTGCCAGCTCACCAGCAGGTAGTGATTCACCCCTCCACTTT. The full variable domain, its missing parts supplied by reference TRBV18 and TRBJ1-6, is NAGVMQNPRHLVRRRGQEARLRCSPMKGHSHVYWYRQLPEEGLKFMVYLQKENIIDESGMPKERFSAEFPKEGPSILRIQQVVRGDSAAYFCASSPAGSDSPLHFGNGTRLTVT.

DNA of the CDR3: TGTGCCAGTAGAGGGACTCCTAGTAATGAAAAACTGTTTTTT. It yields the protein CASRGTPSNEKLFF. The V call is TRBV19, the J call TRBJ1-4; TRBD1 might be the D (5 bases). Trimming removed 6 bases at V and 4 bases at J, with 12 bases between. The CDR3 loop spans 14 amino acids. Germline V gives CDR1 LNHDA, CDR2 SQIVND (reference sequence).

This clone was seen a few times. V and J are TRBV18 and TRBJ1-6; D remains ambiguous. This CDR3 contains 15 residues. Germline-derived CDR1 and CDR2 are KGHSH and LQKENI. The V end lost 1 base, the J end lost 10 bases, and 14 bases lay between the germline ends. The CDR3: CASSPQTPSRSPLHF. The CDR3 region has the DNA TGTGCCAGCTCACCACAGACTCCTAGCAGGTCACCCCTCCACTTT.

This clone was seen once. The rearrangement links TRBV28 to TRBJ2-4, with TRBD2 identical over 10 bases. Germline assignment: CDR1 MDHEN and CDR2 SYDVKM. The CDR3 extends over 19 amino acids. Trimming took 3 bases from V and 0 from J; bases not matched to a gene: 11. CDR3 bases: TGTGCCAGCAGTTTCCGATTAGCGGGGGGAGACGTAGCCAAAAACATTCAGTACTTC. Translated: CASSFRLAGGDVAKNIQYF.

This chain joins TRBV6-1 and TRBJ2-7, with D perhaps TRBD2 (5 bases). The CDR3 runs 13 residues. Germline V CDR1 and CDR2: MNHNS, SASEGT. Trimming took off 5 bases at V and 5 bases at J, with 13 bases between the two ends. CDR3 bases: TGTGCCAGCAGTCGGGAAGTGTCGGACGAGCAGTACGTC. This translates into CASSREVSDEQYV.

The chain couples TRBV15 to TRBJ2-5; 7 bases match TRBD2. The V gene end was trimmed by 2 bases and the J gene end by 5 bases; junction bases not matched to a gene: 8. The CDR3 is made up of 15 amino acids. CDR1 and CDR2 (germline): LNHNV, YYDKDF (reference sequence). The CDR3 region is CATSRTSGGRETQYF. The DNA of the CDR3 is TGTGCCACCAGCAGAACATCCGGGGGGAGGGAGACCCAGTACTTC.

This clone occurred once. The chain links TRBV6-1 to TRBJ1-1; tentative D call: TRBD1 (5 bases). The CDR3 loop spans 11 amino acids. Per the germline V gene, CDR1 is MNHNS and CDR2 is SASEGT. V was trimmed by 5 bases and J by 7 bases, leaving 8 bases between them. The CDR3 nucleotides are TGTGCCAGCAGTTTAGACAGTGAAGCTTTCTTT. Translated, it gives CASSLDSEAFF.

This chain connects TRBV7-2 to TRBJ2-3; no reliable D call. The CDR3 consists of 15 residues. With 2 bases removed from V and 1 base from J, the gap between germline ends came to 10 bases. In germline, CDR1 is SGHTA, CDR2 FQGNSA. The CDR3 reads CASSLNPAGTDTQYF. CDR3 bases: TGTGCCAGCAGCTTAAATCCTGCGGGCACAGATACGCAGTATTTT.

V and J are TRBV5-1 and TRBJ2-3, with TRBD2 matching over 10 bases. The CDR3 contains 16 residues. Germline CDR1 SGHRS, CDR2 YFSETQ. The V segment lost 4 bases and the J segment 7 bases; nucleotides outside the gene matches: 12. The CDR3 sequence: CASSPGGAGGPNTQYF. In DNA form, the CDR3 reads TGCGCCAGCAGCCCCGGGGGAGCGGGGGGGCCTAATACGCAGTATTTT.

The J gene is TRBJ1-3, the V gene TRBV9; a possible D gene is TRBD1 (5 bases). In germline, CDR1 is SGDLS, CDR2 YYNGEE. The CDR3 is 18 residues long. Trimming took 0 bases from V and 3 from J, leaving 19 bases between them. CDR3 loop: CASSVGGRGGLIGNTIYF. CDR3 in DNA: TGTGCCAGCAGCGTAGGGGGTCGTGGGGGTTTAATTGGAAACACCATATATTTT.

The V call is TRBV7-6, the J call TRBJ2-1; D may match TRBD1 or TRBD2 (6 bases each). The CDR3 sequence is 14 residues long. Germline-derived CDR1 and CDR2 are SGHVS and FNYEAQ. The V end lost 5 bases, the J end lost 0 bases, and 8 bases lay between the germline ends. CDR3 sequence: CASSGGPSYNEQFF. DNA of the CDR3: TGTGCCAGCAGCGGGGGGCCCTCCTACAATGAGCAGTTCTTC.

This chain links TRBV7-2 with TRBJ2-7, with 7 nucleotides matching TRBD1. This CDR3 has 14 residues. V was pared by 5 bases and J by 1 base, with 5 bases of the junction left unmatched. Looked up from germline, CDR1 is SGHTA and CDR2 is FQGNSA. This CDR3 is CASSQQGLSYEQYF. The CDR3 DNA follows: TGTGCCAGCAGCCAACAGGGGTTGTCCTACGAGCAGTACTTC.